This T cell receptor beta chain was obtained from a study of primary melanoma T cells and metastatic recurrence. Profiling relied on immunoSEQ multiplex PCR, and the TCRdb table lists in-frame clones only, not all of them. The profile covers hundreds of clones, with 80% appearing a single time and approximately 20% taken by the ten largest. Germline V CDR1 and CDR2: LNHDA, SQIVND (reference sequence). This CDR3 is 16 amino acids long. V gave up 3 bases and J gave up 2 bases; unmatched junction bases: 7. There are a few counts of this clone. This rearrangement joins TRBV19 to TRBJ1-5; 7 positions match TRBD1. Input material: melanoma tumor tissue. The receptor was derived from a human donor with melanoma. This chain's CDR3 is CASSILRGSGNQPQHF. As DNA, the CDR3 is TGTGCCAGTAGTATTCTCAGGGGGTCGGGCAATCAGCCCCAGCATTTT.